This TCR beta chain was obtained from a study of identifying expanded T cells in peripheral blood. General study results and limits: Roughly 2-week clone count variance significantly increased as total template count grew. Over two and four weeks, about 17 and 20 clones changed, versus approximately 1.2 between replicates.

This clone turned up a few times. As yet, its antigen is unknown. Sequencing used immunoSEQ multiplex PCR; TCRdb keeps in-frame clones, though not all of them. The sample includes 75,000 to 95,000 clones, 85% seen only once; the top ten take 4.5%. Trimming took 4 bases from V and 6 from J, leaving 15 bases between them. Germline V gene lookup returns CDR1 PRHDT and CDR2 FYEKMQ (reference sequence). The CDR3 spans 14 residues. This rearrangement joins TRBV13 to TRBJ1-2; no definite D call. This clonotype was sampled from a person between 18 and 75 years old in good health. Sequencing was carried out using blood. CDR3 coding DNA: TGTGCCAGCAGCTCCCGCGCGGGGTATCATGGCTACACCTTC. Its translation: CASSSRAGYHGYTF.